This TCR beta chain is from a study of blood T cell repertoires in COVID-19. In the study overall: Sites in the United States, Italy and Spain provided acute and convalescent COVID-19 samples.

The study recruited people aged roughly 18 to 89 years across 24 US areas. Authors' methods: It was from reference gene primer amplification that nucleated cell counts were estimated. Here immunoSEQ multiplex PCR was the method, and the copy in TCRdb shows in-frame clones only, minus some. Clone size and V and J calls were adopted from that table, with D and trimming inferred from the DNA. The data hold some 190,000 clones, with around 82% observed a single time. The sample consisted of PBMCs or T cells enriched from blood (not recorded which). The receptor was derived from a woman aged 50 to 65 with acute COVID-19.

The CDR3 spells CASSLLQGGNQPQHF. CDR3 in DNA: TGTGCCAGCAGCTTGCTACAGGGGGGCAATCAGCCCCAGCATTTT. This chain connects TRBV5-6 to TRBJ1-5; 8 nucleotides align to TRBD1. CDR1 and CDR2 from the germline V gene are SGHDT and YYEEEE. The J segment lost 2 bases and the V segment lost 1 base, leaving 2 bases of the junction unmatched. The CDR3 runs to 15 residues.